Listed here is a single T cell receptor (beta chain). No antigen is known for it. These data originate in a study of cytomegalovirus exposure and HLA in healthy donors. Findings and caveats of the study: Available immune exposure information was restricted to CMV serostatus only. What a later analysis reportedly showed was that an Asian-associated ancestry cluster had fewer N-insertions than the roughly 700-donor mean.

PCR used 60 Vbeta primers and 13 Jbeta primers. Clones were read by immunoSEQ multiplex PCR, and TCRdb kept only the in-frame ones, dropping some. The table includes about 120,000 clones, over 60% detected once. The receptor's source is a woman aged 25 to 39 in good health and CMV-seropositive. Sequences were obtained from PBMCs.

CDR3 DNA sequence: TGTGCCAGCAGCCCATACGGGCCCAGCGGGGTGAGCACAGATACGCAGTATTTT. This codes for CASSPYGPSGVSTDTQYF. The chain has TRBV7-9 and TRBJ2-3; 7 nucleotides match TRBD2. Losses at the gene ends were 5 bases for V and 0 bases for J; bases not matched to a gene: 14. The CDR3 sequence is 18 residues long. Germline V gene data show CDR1 as SEHNR and CDR2 as FQNEAQ (reference sequence).